The source of this T cell receptor beta chain is a study of cytomegalovirus exposure and HLA in healthy donors. The PCR made use of 60 Vbeta and 13 Jbeta primers. The assay was immunoSEQ multiplex PCR, and TCRdb's table has in-frame clones only and misses some. Of 150,000 to 200,000 clones listed, about 86% are singletons. The trim removed 6 bases at V and 2 bases at J, leaving 6 bases unmatched. This CDR3 contains 14 residues. The germline gives CDR1 MNHNS, CDR2 SASEGT. Comments on this clone: The antigen is unknown.

Study results and limitations: TCR association rates varied by HLA locus in a later analysis, with DRB1 highest and HLA-C lowest. A later analysis showed HLA-associated TCR beta chains outstripping equally common others in clonal expansion. Among the most significant clusters, several appeared linked to common viral pathogens in a later analysis.

The receptor's source is a man aged 35 to 55 in good health and CMV-seropositive. Sequenced: PBMCs. The chain joins TRBV6-1 to TRBJ2-7, with 8 bases lining up with TRBD1. The CDR3 loop is CASRPGTGPYEQYF. CDR3 coding DNA: TGTGCCAGCAGGCCCGGGACAGGCCCCTACGAGCAGTACTTC.